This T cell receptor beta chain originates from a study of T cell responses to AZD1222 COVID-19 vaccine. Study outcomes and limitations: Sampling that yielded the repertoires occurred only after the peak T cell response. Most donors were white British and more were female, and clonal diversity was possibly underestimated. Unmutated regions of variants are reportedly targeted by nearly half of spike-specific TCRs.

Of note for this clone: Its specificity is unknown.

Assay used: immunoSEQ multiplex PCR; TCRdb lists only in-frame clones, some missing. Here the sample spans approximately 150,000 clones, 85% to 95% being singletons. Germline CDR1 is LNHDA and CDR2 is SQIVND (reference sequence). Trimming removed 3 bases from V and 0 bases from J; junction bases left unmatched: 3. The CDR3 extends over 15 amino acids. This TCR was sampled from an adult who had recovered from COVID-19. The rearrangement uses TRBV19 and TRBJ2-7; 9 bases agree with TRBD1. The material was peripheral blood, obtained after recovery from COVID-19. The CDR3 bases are TGTGCCAGTAGTATTGGACAGGGGAGCTCCTACGAGCAGTACTTC. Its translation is CASSIGQGSSYEQYF.